This TCR beta chain was obtained from a study of regulatory T cells in long-lasting Graves disease. Study at large: To qualify as persistent, Graves' disease required over 5 years of antithyroid drugs with positive TSH receptor antibodies.

The time point is: persistent/refractory GD, antithyroid drugs over 5 years with positive TRAb. RNA isolated from PBMCs was used to make the TCR library. Arm-PCR with iRepertoire HTBI primers amplified the CDR3 regions for these TCR beta libraries. In the original workflow: Gene usage covered 62 TRBV and some 13 TRBJ segments. TCRdb recomputed calls from the multiplex PCR reads with MiXCR, one row per CDR3 protein. The V and J calls reflect TCRdb's pipeline rather than the authors' work. The sample carries fewer than 400,000 distinct CDR3 sequences, less than 20% recorded once. Details on this clonotype: Its antigen is not known.

Germline CDR1 is SGHTA and CDR2 is FQGTGA. V shed 0 bases and J shed 4 bases, with 12 bases lying between them. The CDR3 sequence is 15 residues long. Study results and caveats: Among samples with persistent disease, TRBV28, TRBJ1-2 and TRBJ2-5 were favored.

This sequence originates from a female donor with Graves disease. The V call is TRBV7-3, the J call TRBJ2-5; perhaps TRBD1 as D (5 bases). This specimen was peripheral blood mononuclear cells (PBMCs), taken when the disease was refractory, from a patient treated with antithyroid drugs. The CDR3 is CASSLTGQKLETQYF. CDR3 DNA sequence: TGTGCCAGCAGCTTAACGGGGCAGAAGTTAGAGACCCAGTACTTC.